This passage covers 2 T cell receptor beta chains from one sample sequenced in a study of chemoradiotherapy in HPV16-positive cancers. TCRdb's copy holds only in-frame clones and misses some; the assay was immunoSEQ multiplex PCR. The top ten hold less than 15% of the sample, which has 19,000 or so clones, more than 85% seen once. This sample comprised blood, obtained from a patient who underwent chemoradiotherapy. These TCRs come from a human donor with HPV-associated anogenital cancer.

V usage is TRBV9 and J usage is TRBJ2-7; 8 bases are a match to TRBD1. Germline V CDR1 and CDR2: SGDLS, YYNGEE. The CDR3 has 15 amino acids. The ends lost 0 bases at V and 7 bases at J; junction bases unmatched: 9. The CDR3, as DNA: TGTGCCAGCAGCGTAGAGGGACAGGTGGCCGAGGAGCAGTACTTC. It encodes CASSVEGQVAEEQYF.

This rearrangement joins TRBV19 to TRBJ2-3; TRBD2 is a possible D gene (6 bases). Germline-derived CDR1 and CDR2 are LNHDA and SQIVND (reference sequence). The germline V and J ends were trimmed by 6 bases and 4 bases, with 14 bases remaining between them. The CDR3 extends over 14 amino acids. CDR3: CASRTGELADTQYF. In nucleotides, the CDR3 is TGTGCCAGTAGGACGGGGGAACTAGCAGATACGCAGTATTTT.